A single T cell receptor beta chain is shown here with its context. Its antigen is not identified. This specimen belongs to a study of PD-1 blockade in classical Hodgkin lymphoma. All patients relapsed after autologous stem cell transplantation, and brentuximab vedotin exposure varied. Best responses fell into complete response, partial response or progressive disease. Sequencing used immunoSEQ multiplex PCR; TCRdb keeps in-frame clones, though not all of them. The sample yields approximately 160,000 clones, nearly 80% seen once. Study results and caveats: Patients excluded were those beginning nivolumab under 1 year after ASCT. Prior to therapy, complete responders displayed diversity much like that of newly diagnosed patients.

The CDR3 runs 14 residues. V lost 3 bases and J lost 6, with 13 bases in between. The germline gives CDR1 LNHDA, CDR2 SQIVND (reference sequence). The TCR sequence derives from a human donor with classical Hodgkin lymphoma. Sequences were derived from peripheral blood mononuclear cells (PBMCs), sampled before the second cycle of nivolumab. V is TRBV19 and J is TRBJ2-3; weak D call: TRBD2 (5 bases). CDR3 sequence (DNA): TGTGCCAGTAGTATGAGTCTAGCTACGGATACGCAGTATTTT. It translates to CASSMSLATDTQYF.